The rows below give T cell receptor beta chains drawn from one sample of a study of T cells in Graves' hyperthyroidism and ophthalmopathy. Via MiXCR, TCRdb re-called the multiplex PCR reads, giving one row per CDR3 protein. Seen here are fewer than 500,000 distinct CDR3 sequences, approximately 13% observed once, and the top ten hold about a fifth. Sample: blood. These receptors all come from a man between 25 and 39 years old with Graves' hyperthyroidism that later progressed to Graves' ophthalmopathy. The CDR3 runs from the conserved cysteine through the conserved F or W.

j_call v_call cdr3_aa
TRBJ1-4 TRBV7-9 CASSLDPWGKLFF
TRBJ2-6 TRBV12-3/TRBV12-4 CASTPSAGANVLTF
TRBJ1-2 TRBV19 CASSSGRTYGYTF
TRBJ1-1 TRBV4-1 CASSQAQGDTEAFF
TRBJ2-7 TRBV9 CASSAGAGTEEDYEQYF
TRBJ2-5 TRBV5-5 CASSLLSRWGQGRAAQYF
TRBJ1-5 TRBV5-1 CASVPTGKGSNQPQHF
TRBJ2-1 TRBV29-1 CIPWGGSNEQFF
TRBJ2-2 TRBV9 CASSEKLLNTGELFF
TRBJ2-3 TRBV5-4 CASSSGLEPSTDTQYF
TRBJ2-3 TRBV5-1 CASRTSGGATDTQYF
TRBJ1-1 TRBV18 CASSPPAGEGTEAFF
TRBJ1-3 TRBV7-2 CTSSLGPINTIYF
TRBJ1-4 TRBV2 CASTLNSGDVNEKLFF
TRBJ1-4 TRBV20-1 CSARTGAEKLFF
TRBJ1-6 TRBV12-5 CASGLLSDRANSPLHF
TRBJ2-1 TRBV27 CASSLSDRRNEQFF
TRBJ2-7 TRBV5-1 CASSLLSGFSYEQYF
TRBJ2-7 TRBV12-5 CASGSKPGQGSYEQYF
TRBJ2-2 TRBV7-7 CASSSDLNTGELFF
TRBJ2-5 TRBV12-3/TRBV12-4 CASSLSSGGPETQYF
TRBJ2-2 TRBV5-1 CASSKALTGDSTGELFF
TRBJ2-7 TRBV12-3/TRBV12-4 CASTIGPTDEQYF
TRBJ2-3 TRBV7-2 CASSPITDTQYF
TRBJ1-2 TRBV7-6 CASSTDGIYGYTF
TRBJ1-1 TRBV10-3 CAISRQESNTEAFF
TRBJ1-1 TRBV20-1 CSARPPGGREAFF
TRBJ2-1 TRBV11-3 CASSSTGGGNEQFF
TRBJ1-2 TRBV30 CAWLGQGARGYTF
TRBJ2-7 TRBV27 CASSDQETCEQYF
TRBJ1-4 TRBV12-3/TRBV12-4 CASSLGIMGTNEKLFF
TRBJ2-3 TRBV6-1 CASSTGRSTDTQYF
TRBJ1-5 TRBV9 CASSVGLGSNQPQHF
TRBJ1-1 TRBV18 CASSLTTVNTEAFF
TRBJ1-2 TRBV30 CAWSVRRNYGYTF
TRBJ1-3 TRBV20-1 CSARKDLAISGNTIYF
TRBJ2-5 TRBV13 CASTVNAGLEGETQYF
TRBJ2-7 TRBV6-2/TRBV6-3 CASSYYGQGYEQYF
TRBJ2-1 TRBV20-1 CSASGTSGAYEQFF
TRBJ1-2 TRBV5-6 CASNRRGVYGYTF
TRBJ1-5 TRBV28 CASRGLLSQHF